The T cell receptor (beta chain) described here comes from a study of shared clonotypes between healthy human individuals. Sequenced by immunoSEQ multiplex PCR; TCRdb stores in-frame clones only, minus some. The sample shows a few hundred thousand clones, 60% to 80% of them seen only once. The CDR3 spans 13 residues. Trimming stripped 0 bases from V and 6 bases from J, with 6 bases between. Germline V lookup: CDR1 SGHTA, CDR2 FQGNSA. This clone occurred a few times. Sequences were obtained from PBMCs. The source is a middle-aged woman in good health. Some clones in this sample may be carry-over from other donors' samples. The V call is TRBV7-2, the J call TRBJ2-1; D is perhaps TRBD2 (5 bases). The CDR3: CASSLARVNEQFF. CDR3 coding DNA: TGTGCCAGCAGCTTAGCGCGGGTCAATGAGCAGTTCTTC. Filled out from reference TRBV7-2 and TRBJ2-1, the complete variable domain reads GAGVSQSPSNKVTEKGKDVELRCDPISGHTALYWYRQSLGQGLEFLIYFQGNSAPDKSGLPSDRFSAERTGGSVSTLTIQRTQQEDSAVYLCASSLARVNEQFFGPGTRLTVL.